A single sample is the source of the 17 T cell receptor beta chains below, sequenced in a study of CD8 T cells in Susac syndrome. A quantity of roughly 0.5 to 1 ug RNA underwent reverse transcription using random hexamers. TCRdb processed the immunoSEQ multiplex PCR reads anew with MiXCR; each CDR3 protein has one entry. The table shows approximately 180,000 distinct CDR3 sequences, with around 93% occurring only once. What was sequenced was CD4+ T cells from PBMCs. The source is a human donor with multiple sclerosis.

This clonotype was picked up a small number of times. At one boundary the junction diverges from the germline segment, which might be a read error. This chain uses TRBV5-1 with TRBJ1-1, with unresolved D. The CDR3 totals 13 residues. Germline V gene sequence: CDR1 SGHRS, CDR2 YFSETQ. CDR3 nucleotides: TGTGCCAGCAGCTTAGGGAGGGACACTGAAGCTTTCTTT. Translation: CASSLGRDTEAFF.

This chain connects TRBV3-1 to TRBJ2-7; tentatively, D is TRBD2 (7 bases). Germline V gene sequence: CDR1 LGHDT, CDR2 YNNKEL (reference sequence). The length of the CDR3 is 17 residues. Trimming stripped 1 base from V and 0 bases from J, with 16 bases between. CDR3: CASSQVGGAGSSYEQYF. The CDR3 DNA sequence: TGTGCCAGCAGCCAAGTAGGGGGAGCGGGAAGCTCCTACGAGCAGTACTTC.

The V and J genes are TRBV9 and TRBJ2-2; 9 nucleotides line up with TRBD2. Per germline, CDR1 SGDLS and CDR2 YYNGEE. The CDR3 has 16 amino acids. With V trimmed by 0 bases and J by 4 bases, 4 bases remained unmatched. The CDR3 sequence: CASSVGGGAPTGELFF. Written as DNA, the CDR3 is TGTGCCAGCAGCGTAGGCGGGGGGGCCCCCACCGGGGAGCTGTTTTTT. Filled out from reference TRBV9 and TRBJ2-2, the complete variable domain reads DSGVTQTPKHLITATGQRVTLRCSPRSGDLSVYWYQQSLDQGLQFLIQYYNGEERAKGNILERFSAQQFPDLHSELNLSSLELGDSALYFCASSVGGGAPTGELFFGEGSRLTVL.

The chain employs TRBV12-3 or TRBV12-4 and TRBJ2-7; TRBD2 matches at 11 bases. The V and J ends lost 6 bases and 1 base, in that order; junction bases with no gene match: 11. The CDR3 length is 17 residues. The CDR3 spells CASSPKPGLAVSYEQYF. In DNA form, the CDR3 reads TGTGCCAGCAGCCCCAAACCGGGACTAGCGGTTTCCTACGAGCAGTACTTC.

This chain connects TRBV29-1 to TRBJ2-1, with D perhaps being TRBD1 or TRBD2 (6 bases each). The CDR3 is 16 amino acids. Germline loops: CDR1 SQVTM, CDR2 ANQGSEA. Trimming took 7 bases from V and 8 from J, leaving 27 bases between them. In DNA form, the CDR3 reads TGCAGCGCACCACGGGGGCGCAGGGGCCGAGCCGATGAGCAGTTCTTC. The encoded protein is CSAPRGRRGRADEQFF.

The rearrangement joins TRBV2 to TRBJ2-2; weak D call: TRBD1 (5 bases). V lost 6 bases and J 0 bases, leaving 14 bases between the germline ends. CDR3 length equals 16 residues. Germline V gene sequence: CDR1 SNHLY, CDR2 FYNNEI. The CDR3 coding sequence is TGTGCCAGCAGATCAGGGTTGACGCCGAACACCGGGGAGCTGTTTTTT. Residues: CASRSGLTPNTGELFF. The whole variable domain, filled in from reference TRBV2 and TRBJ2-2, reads EPEVTQTPSHQVTQMGQEVILRCVPISNHLYFYWYRQILGQKVEFLVSFYNNEISEKSEIFDDQFSVERPDGSNFTLKIRSTKLEDSAMYFCASRSGLTPNTGELFFGEGSRLTVL.

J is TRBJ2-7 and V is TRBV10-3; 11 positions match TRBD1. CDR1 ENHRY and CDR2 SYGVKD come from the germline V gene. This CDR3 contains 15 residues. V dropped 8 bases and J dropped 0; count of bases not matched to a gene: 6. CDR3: CAIRSGTGGSYEQYF. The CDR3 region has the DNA TGTGCCATCCGGAGCGGGACAGGGGGCTCCTACGAGCAGTACTTC.

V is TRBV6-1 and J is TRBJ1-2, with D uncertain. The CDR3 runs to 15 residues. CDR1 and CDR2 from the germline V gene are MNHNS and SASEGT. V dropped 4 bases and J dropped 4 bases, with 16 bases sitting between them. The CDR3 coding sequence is TGTGCCAGCAGTGTAGATCCAGGACGGATCTATGGCTACACCTTC. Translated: CASSVDPGRIYGYTF.

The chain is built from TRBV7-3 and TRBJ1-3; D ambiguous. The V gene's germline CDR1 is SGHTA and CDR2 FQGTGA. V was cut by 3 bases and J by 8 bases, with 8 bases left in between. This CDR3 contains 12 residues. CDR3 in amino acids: CASSFHSDTIYF. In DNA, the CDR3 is TGTGCCAGCAGCTTCCACTCGGACACCATATATTTT.

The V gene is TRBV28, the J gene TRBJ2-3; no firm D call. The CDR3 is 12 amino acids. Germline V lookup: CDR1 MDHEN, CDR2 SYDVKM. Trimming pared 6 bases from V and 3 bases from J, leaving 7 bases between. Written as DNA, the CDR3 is TGTGCCAGCAGAGCAAGAACAGATACGCAGTATTTT. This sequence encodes CASRARTDTQYF.

CDR3 DNA sequence: TGTGCCAGCTACACGGGACTAGCGGGGGCCCCGAACACCGGGGAGCTGTTTTTT. Translating it yields CASYTGLAGAPNTGELFF. The gene calls are TRBV27 and TRBJ2-2, with 14 bases fitting TRBD2. Germline CDR1 reads MNHEY; CDR2 reads SMNVEV (reference sequence). The V segment lost 8 bases and the J segment 0 bases; nucleotides outside the gene matches: 8. CDR3 length: 18 residues.

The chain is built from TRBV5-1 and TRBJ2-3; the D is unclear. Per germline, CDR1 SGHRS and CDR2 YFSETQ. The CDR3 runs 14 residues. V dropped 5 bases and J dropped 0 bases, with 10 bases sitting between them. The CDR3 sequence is CASRAGPSTDTQYF. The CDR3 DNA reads TGCGCCAGCAGAGCCGGGCCGAGCACAGATACGCAGTATTTT.

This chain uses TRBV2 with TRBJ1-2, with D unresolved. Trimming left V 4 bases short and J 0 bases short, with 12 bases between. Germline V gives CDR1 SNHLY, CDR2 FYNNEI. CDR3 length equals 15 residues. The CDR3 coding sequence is TGTGCCAGCAGTGTTTTGAGAACAGCTAACTATGGCTACACCTTC. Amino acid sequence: CASSVLRTANYGYTF.

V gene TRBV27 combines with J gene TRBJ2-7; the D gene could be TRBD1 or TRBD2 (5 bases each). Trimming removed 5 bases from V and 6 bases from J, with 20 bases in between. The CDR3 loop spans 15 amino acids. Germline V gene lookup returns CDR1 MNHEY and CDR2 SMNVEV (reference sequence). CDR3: CASSGHGAGRSEQYF. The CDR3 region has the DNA TGTGCCAGCAGTGGTCACGGGGCAGGGCGCTCCGAGCAGTACTTC.

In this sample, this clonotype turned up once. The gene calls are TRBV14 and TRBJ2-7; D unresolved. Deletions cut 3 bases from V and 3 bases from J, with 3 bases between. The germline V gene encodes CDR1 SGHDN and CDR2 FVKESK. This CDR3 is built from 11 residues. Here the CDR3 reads CASSQVYEQYF. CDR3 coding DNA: TGTGCCAGCAGCCAGGTCTACGAGCAGTACTTC.

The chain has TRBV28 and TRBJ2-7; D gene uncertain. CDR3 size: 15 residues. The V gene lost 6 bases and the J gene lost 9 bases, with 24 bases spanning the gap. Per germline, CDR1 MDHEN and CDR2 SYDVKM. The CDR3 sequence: CASRSSAGAAERQYF. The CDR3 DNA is TGTGCCAGCAGATCATCTGCAGGCGCAGCCGAGCGGCAGTACTTC.

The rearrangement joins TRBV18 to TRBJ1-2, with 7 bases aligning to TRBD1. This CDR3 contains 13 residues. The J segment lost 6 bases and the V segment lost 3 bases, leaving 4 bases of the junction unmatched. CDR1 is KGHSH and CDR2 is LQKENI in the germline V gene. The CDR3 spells CASSPRDRDGYTF. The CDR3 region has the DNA TGTGCCAGCTCACCTCGCGACAGGGATGGCTACACCTTC. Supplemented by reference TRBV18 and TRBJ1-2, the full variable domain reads NAGVMQNPRHLVRRRGQEARLRCSPMKGHSHVYWYRQLPEEGLKFMVYLQKENIIDESGMPKERFSAEFPKEGPSILRIQQVVRGDSAAYFCASSPRDRDGYTFGSGTRLTVV.